This TCR beta chain comes out of a study of T-cell reconstitution after alpha-beta-depleted transplantation in children (dated by TCRdb to between 2015 and 2016). Regarding the study in general: Using TCR repertoire profiling, the study followed T-cell immune reconstitution in a quantitative way in children after TCRalphabeta/CD19-depleted allogeneic hematopoietic cell transplantation.

V and J lose 0 bases and 5 bases, and a span of 8 bases separates them. The CDR3 has 13 amino acids, counting the end cysteine and phenylalanine. The retained sequence is limited to the CDR3, 39 bases, with the frame set at the first base. In the germline V gene, CDR1 corresponds to SGDLS and CDR2 to YYNGEE. This clonotype has at least ten counts. Its antigen is not yet known. No much larger clonotype is one base removed from it; base qualities were not supplied. The library was made by PCR. The sample was run on an Illumina HiSeq 2500. Molecular barcoding was employed in the preparation of TCR libraries, with unique molecular identifiers being used to normalize TCRbeta repertoire quantification. TCRdb reran the public reads through fastp at Q25 and MiXCR, keeping productive beta chains. Every entry covers one CDR3 protein and lists the most common genes and DNA from its rows. For this sample there are about 610,000 distinct CDR3 sequences; about 10% appear just once. The ten largest account for 3.5% to 5% of the sample.

This receptor was identified in a human donor who donated a stem cell graft to a child with acute myeloid leukemia. The sample in question was PBMCs from the stem cell graft donor, obtained from the stem cell graft. Recombination connected TRBV9 to TRBJ1-2; a weak D assignment points to TRBD1 (5 bases agree). This receptor carries the CDR3 CASSVVGAYGYTF. The nucleotide sequence is given as TGTGCCAGCAGCGTAGTTGGGGCATATGGCTACACCTTC.